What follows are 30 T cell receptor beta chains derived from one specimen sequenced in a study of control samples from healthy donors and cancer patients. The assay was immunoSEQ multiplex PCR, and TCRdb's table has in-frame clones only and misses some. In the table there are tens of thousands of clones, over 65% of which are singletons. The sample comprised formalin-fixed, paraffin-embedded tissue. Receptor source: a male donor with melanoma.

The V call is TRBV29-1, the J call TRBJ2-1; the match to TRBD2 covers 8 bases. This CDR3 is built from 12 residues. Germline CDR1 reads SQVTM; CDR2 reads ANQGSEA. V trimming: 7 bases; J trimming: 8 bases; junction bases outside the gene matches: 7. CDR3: CSGFRTSHEQFF. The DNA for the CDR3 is TGCAGCGGGTTTAGGACTAGCCATGAGCAGTTCTTC.

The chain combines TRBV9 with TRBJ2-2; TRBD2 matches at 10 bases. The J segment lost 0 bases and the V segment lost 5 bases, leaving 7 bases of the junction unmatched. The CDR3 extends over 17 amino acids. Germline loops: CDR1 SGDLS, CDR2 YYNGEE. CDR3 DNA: TGTGCCAGCAGTTCCCCTAGCGGGAGAGCGAACACCGGGGAGCTGTTTTTT. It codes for CASSSPSGRANTGELFF.

Here the CDR3 reads CASSPGPWGEAFF. The CDR3 DNA reads as TGTGCCAGTAGTCCGGGCCCCTGGGGTGAAGCTTTCTTT. The chain recombines TRBV19 with TRBJ1-1; D is undetermined. The CDR3 has 13 residues. CDR1 is LNHDA and CDR2 is SQIVND in the germline V gene (reference sequence). V lost 5 bases and J 7 bases, leaving 14 bases between the germline ends.

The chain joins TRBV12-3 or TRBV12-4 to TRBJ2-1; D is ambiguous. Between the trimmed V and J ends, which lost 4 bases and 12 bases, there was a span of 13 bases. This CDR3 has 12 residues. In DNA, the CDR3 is TGTGCCAGCAGTTCGACGCGAGGTGGGCAGTTCTTC. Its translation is CASSSTRGGQFF.

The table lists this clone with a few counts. The CDR3 DNA follows: TGTGCCAGCAGCCCGCGGACAGGGCCCACCGGGGAGCTGTTTTTT. Its protein is CASSPRTGPTGELFF. V and J are TRBV11-2 and TRBJ2-2; TRBD1 agrees at 8 bases. Germline values: CDR1 SGHAT, CDR2 FQNNGV. J lost 4 bases, V lost 5 bases, and 6 bases had no gene match. This CDR3 contains 15 residues.

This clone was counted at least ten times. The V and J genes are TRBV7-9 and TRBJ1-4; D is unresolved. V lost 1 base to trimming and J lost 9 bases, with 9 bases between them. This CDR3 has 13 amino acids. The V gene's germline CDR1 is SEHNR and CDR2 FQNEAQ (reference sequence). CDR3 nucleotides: TGTGCCAGCAGCTTAGGAGCCGGGAAAAAACTGTTTTTT. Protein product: CASSLGAGKKLFF.

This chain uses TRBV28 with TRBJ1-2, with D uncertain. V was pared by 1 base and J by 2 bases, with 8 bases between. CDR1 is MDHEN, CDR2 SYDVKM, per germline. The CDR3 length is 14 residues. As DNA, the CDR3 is TGTGCCAGCAGTTTATTGGTGGCAAACTATGGCTACACCTTC. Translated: CASSLLVANYGYTF.

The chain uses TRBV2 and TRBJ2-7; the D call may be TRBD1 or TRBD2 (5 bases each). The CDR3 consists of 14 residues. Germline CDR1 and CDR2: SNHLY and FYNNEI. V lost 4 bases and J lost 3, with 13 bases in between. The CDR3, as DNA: TGTGCCAGCAGTGCGGGGCTTAGAAGCTACGAGCAGTACTTC. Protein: CASSAGLRSYEQYF.

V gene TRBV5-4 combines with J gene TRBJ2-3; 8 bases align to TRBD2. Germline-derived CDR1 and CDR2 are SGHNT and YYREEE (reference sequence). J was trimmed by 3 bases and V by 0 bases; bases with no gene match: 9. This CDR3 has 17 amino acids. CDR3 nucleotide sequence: TGTGCCAGCAGCTTGGGACCTTCTGGCGGGAGGACAGATACGCAGTATTTT. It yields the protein CASSLGPSGGRTDTQYF.

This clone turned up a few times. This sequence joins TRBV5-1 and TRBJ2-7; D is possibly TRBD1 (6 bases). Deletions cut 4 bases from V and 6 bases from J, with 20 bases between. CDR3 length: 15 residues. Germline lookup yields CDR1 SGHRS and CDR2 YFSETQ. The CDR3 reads CASSLLLRDTSEQYF. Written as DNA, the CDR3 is TGCGCCAGCAGCCTACTCCTCCGGGACACTAGCGAGCAGTACTTC.

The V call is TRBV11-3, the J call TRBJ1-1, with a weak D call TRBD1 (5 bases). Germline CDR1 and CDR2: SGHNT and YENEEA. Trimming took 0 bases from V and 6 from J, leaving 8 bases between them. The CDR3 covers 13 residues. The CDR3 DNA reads TGTGCCAGCAGCTTAGATCGGGGCGCTGAAGCTTTCTTT. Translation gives CASSLDRGAEAFF.

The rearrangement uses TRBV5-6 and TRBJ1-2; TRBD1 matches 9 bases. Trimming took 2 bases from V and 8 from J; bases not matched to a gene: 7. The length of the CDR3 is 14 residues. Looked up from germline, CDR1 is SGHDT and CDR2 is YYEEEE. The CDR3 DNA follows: TGTGCCAGCAGCTTCGGACAGGGGAACGGGGGCTACACCTTC. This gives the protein CASSFGQGNGGYTF. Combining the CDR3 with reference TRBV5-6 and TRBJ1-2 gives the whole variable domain DAGVTQSPTHLIKTRGQQVTLRCSPKSGHDTVSWYQQALGQGPQFIFQYYEEEERQRGNFPDRFSGHQFPNYSSELNVNALLLGDSALYLCASSFGQGNGGYTFGSGTRLTVV.

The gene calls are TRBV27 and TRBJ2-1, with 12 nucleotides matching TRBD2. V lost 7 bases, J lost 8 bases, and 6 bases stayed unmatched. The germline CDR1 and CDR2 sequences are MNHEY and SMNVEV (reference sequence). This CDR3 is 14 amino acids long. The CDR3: CASNRLAGADEQFF. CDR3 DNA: TGTGCCAGCAACAGACTAGCGGGAGCGGATGAGCAGTTCTTC.

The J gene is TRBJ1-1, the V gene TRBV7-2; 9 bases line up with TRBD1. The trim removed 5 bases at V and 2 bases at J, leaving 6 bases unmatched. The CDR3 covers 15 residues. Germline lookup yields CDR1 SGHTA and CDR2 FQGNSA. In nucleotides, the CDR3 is TGTGCCAGCAGCCCGCAGGACAGGGGCAACACTGAAGCTTTCTTT. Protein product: CASSPQDRGNTEAFF.

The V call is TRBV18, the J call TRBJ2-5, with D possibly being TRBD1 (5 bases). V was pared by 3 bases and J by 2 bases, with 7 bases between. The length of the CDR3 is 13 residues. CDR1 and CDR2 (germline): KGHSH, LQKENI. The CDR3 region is CASSPRQQETQYF. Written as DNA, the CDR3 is TGTGCCAGCTCACCTCGACAGCAAGAGACCCAGTACTTC.

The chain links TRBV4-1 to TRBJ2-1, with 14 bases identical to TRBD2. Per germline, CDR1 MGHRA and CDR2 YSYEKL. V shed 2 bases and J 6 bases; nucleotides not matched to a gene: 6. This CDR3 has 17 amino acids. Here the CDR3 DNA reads TGCGCCAGCAGCCAATTCGTGGGACTAGCGGGAGTCAATGAGCAGTTCTTC. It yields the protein CASSQFVGLAGVNEQFF.

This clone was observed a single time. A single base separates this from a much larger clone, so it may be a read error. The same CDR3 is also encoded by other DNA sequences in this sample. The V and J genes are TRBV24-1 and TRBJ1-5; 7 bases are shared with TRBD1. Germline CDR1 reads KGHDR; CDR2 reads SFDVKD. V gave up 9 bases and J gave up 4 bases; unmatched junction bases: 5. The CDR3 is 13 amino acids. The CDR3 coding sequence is TGTGCCACCGATAGGGGGCCAAATCAGCCCCAGCATTTT. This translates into CATDRGPNQPQHF.

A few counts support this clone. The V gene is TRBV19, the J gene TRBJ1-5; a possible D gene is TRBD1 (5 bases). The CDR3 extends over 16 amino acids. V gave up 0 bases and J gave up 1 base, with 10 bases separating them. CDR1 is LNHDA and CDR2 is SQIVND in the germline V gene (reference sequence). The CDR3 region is CASSIDLQASNQPQHF. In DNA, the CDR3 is TGTGCCAGTAGTATAGATCTACAGGCGAGCAATCAGCCCCAGCATTTT. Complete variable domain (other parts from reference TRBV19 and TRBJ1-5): DGGITQSPKYLFRKEGQNVTLSCEQNLNHDAMYWYRQDPGQGLRLIYYSQIVNDFQKGDIAEGYSVSREKKESFPLTVTSAQKNPTAFYLCASSIDLQASNQPQHFGDGTRLSIL.

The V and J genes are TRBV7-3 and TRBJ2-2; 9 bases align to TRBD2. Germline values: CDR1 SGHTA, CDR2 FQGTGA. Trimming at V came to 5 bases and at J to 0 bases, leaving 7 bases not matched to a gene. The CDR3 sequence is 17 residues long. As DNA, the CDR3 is TGTGCCAGCAGCCCCGCCGGGACTAGCCCGAACACCGGGGAGCTGTTTTTT. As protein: CASSPAGTSPNTGELFF.

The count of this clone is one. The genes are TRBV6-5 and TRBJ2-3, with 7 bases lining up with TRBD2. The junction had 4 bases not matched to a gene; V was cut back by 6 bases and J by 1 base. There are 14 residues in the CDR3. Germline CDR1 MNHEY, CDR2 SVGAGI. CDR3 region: CASRLATRTDTQYF. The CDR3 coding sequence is TGTGCCAGCAGACTAGCGACACGCACAGATACGCAGTATTTT.

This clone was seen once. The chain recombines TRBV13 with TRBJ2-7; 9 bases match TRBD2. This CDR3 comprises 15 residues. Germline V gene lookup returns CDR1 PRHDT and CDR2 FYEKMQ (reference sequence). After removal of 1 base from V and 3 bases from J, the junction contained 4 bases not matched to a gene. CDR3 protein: CASSLEGTSNYEQYF. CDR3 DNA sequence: TGTGCCAGCAGCTTAGAGGGGACTAGCAACTACGAGCAGTACTTC.

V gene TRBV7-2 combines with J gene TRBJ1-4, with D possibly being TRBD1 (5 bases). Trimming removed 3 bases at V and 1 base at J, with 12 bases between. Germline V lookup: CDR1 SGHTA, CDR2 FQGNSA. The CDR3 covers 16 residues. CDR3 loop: CASSFVAGETNEKLFF. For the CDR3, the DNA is TGTGCCAGCAGCTTTGTCGCGGGGGAAACTAATGAAAAACTGTTTTTT.

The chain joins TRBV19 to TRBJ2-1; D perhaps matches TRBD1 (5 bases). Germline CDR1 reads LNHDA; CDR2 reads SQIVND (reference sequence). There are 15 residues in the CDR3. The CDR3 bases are TGTGCGGTGGGGCATGGAAGGAGCTTCTACAATGAGCAGTTCTTC. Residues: CAVGHGRSFYNEQFF.

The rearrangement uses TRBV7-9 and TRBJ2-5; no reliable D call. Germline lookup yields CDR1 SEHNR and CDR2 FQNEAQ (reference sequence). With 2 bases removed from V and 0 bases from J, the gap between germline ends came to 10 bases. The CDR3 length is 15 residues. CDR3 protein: CASSLSHSHQETQYF. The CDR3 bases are TGTGCCAGCAGCTTATCGCACAGCCACCAAGAGACCCAGTACTTC. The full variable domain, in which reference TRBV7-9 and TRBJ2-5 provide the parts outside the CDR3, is DTGVSQNPRHKITKRGQNVTFRCDPISEHNRLYWYRQTLGQGPEFLTYFQNEAQLEKSRLLSDRFSAERPKGSFSTLEIQRTEQGDSAMYLCASSLSHSHQETQYFGPGTRLLVL.

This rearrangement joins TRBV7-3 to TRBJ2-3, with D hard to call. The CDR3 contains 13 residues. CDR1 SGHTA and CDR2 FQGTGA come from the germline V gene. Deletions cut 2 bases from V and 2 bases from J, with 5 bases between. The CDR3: CASSLFHTDTQYF. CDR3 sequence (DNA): TGTGCCAGCAGCTTATTCCACACAGATACGCAGTATTTT.

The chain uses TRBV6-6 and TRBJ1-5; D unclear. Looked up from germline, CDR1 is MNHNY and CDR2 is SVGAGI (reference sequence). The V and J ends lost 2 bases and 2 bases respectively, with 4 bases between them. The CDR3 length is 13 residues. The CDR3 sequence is CASSYSRNQPQHF. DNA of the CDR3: TGTGCCAGCAGTTACAGCCGCAATCAGCCCCAGCATTTT.

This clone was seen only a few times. DNA of the CDR3: TGTGCCAGCAGCCAAACCAACCAAGCTTTCTTT. It codes for CASSQTNQAFF. This chain connects TRBV6-6 to TRBJ1-1; D is unclear. Trimming removed 6 bases from V and 9 bases from J, with 11 bases in between. Germline V gene data show CDR1 as MNHNY and CDR2 as SVGAGI (reference sequence). This CDR3 spans 11 amino acids.

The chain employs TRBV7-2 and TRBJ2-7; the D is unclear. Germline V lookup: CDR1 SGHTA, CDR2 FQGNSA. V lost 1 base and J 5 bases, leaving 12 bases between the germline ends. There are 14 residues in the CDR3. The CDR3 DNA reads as TGTGCCAGCAGCTTAGGCCGGAGACGCGACGAGCAGTACTTC. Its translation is CASSLGRRRDEQYF.

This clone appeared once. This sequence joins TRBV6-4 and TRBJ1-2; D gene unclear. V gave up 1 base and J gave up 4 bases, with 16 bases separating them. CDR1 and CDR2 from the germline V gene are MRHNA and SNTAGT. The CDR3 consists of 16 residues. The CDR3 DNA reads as TGTGCCAGCAGTGACTACCCGGGCCAAGCTTTCTATGGCTACACCTTC. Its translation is CASSDYPGQAFYGYTF.

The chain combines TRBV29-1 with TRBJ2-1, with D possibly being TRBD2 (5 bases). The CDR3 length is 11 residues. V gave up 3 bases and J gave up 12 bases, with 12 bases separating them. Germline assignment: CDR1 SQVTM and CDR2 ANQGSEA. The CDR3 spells CSVEVWERQFF. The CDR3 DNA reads TGCAGCGTTGAGGTGTGGGAGAGGCAGTTCTTC.